The 11 T cell receptor beta chains below all came from one sample that was sequenced in a study of tumor-infiltrating lymphocytes in primary liver carcinoma (dated by TCRdb to about 2017). This sample was sequenced with an Illumina HiSeq 2500. A constant-region primer and ProtoScript II reverse transcriptase were used to reverse-transcribe TCRbeta-specific cDNA from approximately 500 ng total RNA. The TCRbeta libraries were prepared through three rounds of nested multiplex PCR following a slightly modified ARM-PCR procedure. Multiplex TRBV1-TRBV30 forward primers and a Cbeta reverse primer were used in the first two PCR rounds, each of which was run for approximately 9 cycles. TCRdb trimmed the raw reads at Q25, called clones with MiXCR and kept productive beta chains. Rows matching on CDR3 protein sequence are summarized as one entry with the most common DNA and genes. This sample comprises 84,000 or so distinct CDR3 sequences, around 70% of them detected only once. Of the sample, approximately 20% is held by the ten largest clones.

Total RNA and DNA were co-extracted from approximately 20-30 mg of bulk tissue with the AllPrep DNA/RNA mini kit, without cell sorting. Sequences were obtained from liver tumor tissue from sampling region 1. The cell subset or site label of this sample denotes: tumor region T1, superior pole. These TCRs come from a man aged 40-55 years with primary liver carcinoma and hepatitis B virus infection.

Concerning this clonotype: The missing conserved phenylalanine or tryptophan at the end of this CDR3 makes a read error likely. J is TRBJ2-7 and V is TRBV30; no firm D call. The CDR3 extends over 14 amino acids. V gave up 5 bases and J gave up 2 bases, with 16 bases separating them. Germline CDR1 GTSNPN, CDR2 SVGIG (reference sequence). The CDR3 DNA reads TGTGCCTGGGGACGTGGACGGTCGCCCTACGAGCAGTACATC. Translating it yields CAWGRGRSPYEQYI.

This clonotype has more than one count but fewer than ten. Given a much more abundant clone one base away, this may be a read error. The chain carries TRBV5-1 and TRBJ2-7; 9 bases fit TRBD2. Germline V gene lookup returns CDR1 SGHRS and CDR2 YFSETQ. The CDR3 runs 15 residues. V was clipped by 3 bases and J by 8 bases; unmatched bases: 12. The CDR3 region has the DNA TGCGCCAGCAGCTCCCTGGCTAGCGGGACCAACAAGCAGTACTTC. Translating it yields CASSSLASGTNKQYF.

Worth noting for this clonotype: This sequence may be a read error, since a much larger clone differs from it by one base. V gene TRBV5-1 combines with J gene TRBJ2-1; 14 bases align to TRBD2. Trimming took 0 bases from V and 6 from J; bases not matched to a gene: 5. This CDR3 comprises 17 residues. Per the germline V gene, CDR1 is SGHRS and CDR2 is YFSETQ. Written as DNA, the CDR3 is TGCGCCAGCAGCTTGGGGGGACTAGCGGGAGCTAGCAATGAGCAGTTCTTC. It yields the protein CASSLGGLAGASNEQFF.

This clonotype was seen many times. The V gene is TRBV6-1, the J gene TRBJ1-1; TRBD1 might be the D (6 bases). Germline V gene sequence: CDR1 MNHNS, CDR2 SASEGT. V lost 6 bases, J lost 6 bases, and 26 bases lay in between. The CDR3 covers 17 residues. The CDR3 coding sequence is TGTGCCAGCAGGGATGGACAGTTGGGTACAAGTCGGGCTGAAGCTTTCTTT. Its translation: CASRDGQLGTSRAEAFF.

Of note for this clonotype: A junction end diverges from the germline sequence, so it may reflect a read error. V usage is TRBV7-9 and J usage is TRBJ1-2; no clear D gene. The germline V gene encodes CDR1 SEHNR and CDR2 FQNEAQ (reference sequence). The CDR3 has 14 amino acids. CDR3 protein: CASSLAESSYGYIF. In DNA, the CDR3 is TGTGCCAGCAGCTTAGCCGAGTCAAGCTATGGCTACATCTTC.

The chain is built from TRBV6-5 and TRBJ2-7; D is unresolved. V lost 4 bases to trimming and J lost 2 bases, with 24 bases between them. The germline V gene encodes CDR1 MNHEY and CDR2 SVGAGI. The CDR3 sequence is 18 residues long. The CDR3 reads CASSFSYWWANIPYEQYF. The CDR3 nucleotides read TGTGCCAGCAGTTTCTCGTACTGGTGGGCGAATATACCCTACGAGCAGTACTTC.

This clonotype was seen repeatedly, ten times or more. The V call is TRBV6-5, the J call TRBJ2-7; maybe TRBD1 (6 bases). V was pared by 2 bases and J by 5 bases, with 10 bases between. Looked up from germline, CDR1 is MNHEY and CDR2 is SVGAGI. The CDR3 length is 13 residues. The DNA for the CDR3 is TGTGCCAGCAGTTACACAGGGAATAACGAGCAGTACTTC. It specifies CASSYTGNNEQYF.

As regards this clonotype: As the CDR3 is not closed by the conserved phenylalanine or tryptophan, this likely results from a read error. The chain has TRBV11-2 and TRBJ2-7, with 8 bases fitting TRBD2. The germline V gene encodes CDR1 SGHAT and CDR2 FQNNGV. With V trimmed by 6 bases and J by 6 bases, 4 bases remained unmatched. There are 12 residues in the CDR3. CDR3 sequence (DNA): TGTGCCAGCAGTCCCGGGGGGGGCGAGCAGTACTCC. This gives the protein CASSPGGGEQYS.

Notes on this clonotype: A read error is likely, as this CDR3 ends without the conserved phenylalanine or tryptophan. The rearrangement uses TRBV6-1 and TRBJ2-3, with D unresolved. The CDR3 length is 12 residues. Germline CDR1 reads MNHNS; CDR2 reads SASEGT. The DNA of the CDR3 is TGTCCCACTGTCTCGGGCACAGATACGCAGTATTAT. Protein: CPTVSGTDTQYY.

In the case of this clonotype: It may be a read error: a sequence one base away is much more abundant. This chain joins TRBV28 and TRBJ1-4; a weak D match, TRBD1 (6 bases). In germline, CDR1 is MDHEN, CDR2 SYDVKM. Trimming took off 4 bases at V and 8 bases at J, with 14 bases between the two ends. CDR3 length equals 14 residues. CDR3 sequence: CASSSPGTGEKLFF. CDR3 bases: TGTGCCAGCAGTTCGCCAGGAACAGGGGAAAAACTGTTTTTT.

The J gene is TRBJ1-1, the V gene TRBV7-2; perhaps TRBD1 as D (5 bases). Trimming took off 5 bases at V and 4 bases at J, with 14 bases between the two ends. The CDR3 runs to 14 residues. Germline values: CDR1 SGHTA, CDR2 FQGNSA. For the CDR3, the DNA is TGTGCCAGCAGCCGGATTGAGGGGTTCACTGAAGCTTTCTTT. Encoded protein: CASSRIEGFTEAFF.